These 21 T cell receptor beta chains were all obtained from the same sample, sequenced in a study of T-cell reconstitution after alpha-beta-depleted transplantation in children. Unique molecular identifiers were built into the TCRbeta library. TCRdb processed the PCR reads anew with MiXCR; each CDR3 protein has one entry. This table holds 500,000 to 600,000 distinct CDR3 sequences, more than 20% found once. The source was PBMCs, collected before TCRalphabeta/CD19-depleted stem cell transplant. All receptors come from a boy less than two years old with Wiskott-Aldrich syndrome, due to receive a stem cell transplant.

The V gene is TRBV18, the J gene TRBJ2-7; 9 bases are shared with TRBD1. Germline loops: CDR1 KGHSH, CDR2 LQKENI. The CDR3 runs to 14 residues. The trim removed 3 bases at V and 4 bases at J, leaving 4 bases unmatched. In nucleotides, the CDR3 is TGTGCCAGCTCACCGCGACAGGGGGAGTACGAGCAGTACTTC. This gives the protein CASSPRQGEYEQYF.

This clonotype was observed a handful of times. This chain uses TRBV3-1 with TRBJ1-1, with 7 bases that match TRBD1. The V gene's germline CDR1 is LGHDT and CDR2 YNNKEL (reference sequence). CDR3 length: 14 amino acids. Unmatched junction bases numbered 7, after V lost 3 bases and J lost 6 bases. CDR3 sequence reads: CASSQPGTASEAFF. The CDR3 DNA sequence: TGTGCCAGCAGCCAGCCCGGGACAGCTTCTGAAGCTTTCTTT.

The V call is TRBV12-3 or TRBV12-4, the J call TRBJ2-7; TRBD2 aligns across 9 bases. The junction had 7 bases not matched to a gene; V was cut back by 4 bases and J by 6 bases. This CDR3 has 14 amino acids. The CDR3 coding sequence is TGTGCCAGCAGTTCGAAGGGACTAGCAGTCGAGCAGTACTTC. This encodes CASSSKGLAVEQYF.

This clonotype was seen a handful of times. The CDR3 region is CSVELRGTGYEQYF. The CDR3 DNA reads as TGCAGCGTTGAACTCCGAGGGACAGGCTACGAGCAGTACTTC. The chain uses TRBV29-1 and TRBJ2-7, with 8 bases aligning to TRBD1. V shed 2 bases and J 3 bases; nucleotides not matched to a gene: 6. This CDR3 is 14 amino acids long. Germline CDR1 and CDR2: SQVTM and ANQGSEA.

This clonotype was counted between two and nine times. V usage is TRBV10-2 and J usage is TRBJ2-1; no clear D. Per the germline V gene, CDR1 is WSHSY and CDR2 is SAAADI. The CDR3 totals 12 residues. Trimming left V 4 bases short and J 3 bases short, with 4 bases between. The CDR3 reads CASSGIYNEQFF. The DNA for the CDR3 is TGCGCCAGCAGTGGGATCTACAATGAGCAGTTCTTC.

This clonotype has a handful of counts. This chain joins TRBV10-3 and TRBJ2-1; weak D call: TRBD2 (5 bases). Trimming left V 2 bases short and J 4 bases short, with 15 bases between. The CDR3 has 16 residues. Germline V gene sequence: CDR1 ENHRY, CDR2 SYGVKD. CDR3 residues: CAISEIQRLNYNEQFF. DNA of the CDR3: TGTGCCATCAGTGAGATACAGCGGTTAAATTACAATGAGCAGTTCTTC.

The V call is TRBV19, the J call TRBJ2-1; D remains unclear. The CDR3 totals 11 residues. CDR1 is LNHDA, CDR2 SQIVND, per germline (reference sequence). Trimming stripped 3 bases from V and 7 bases from J, with 4 bases between. The CDR3 here is CASSIRNEQFF. CDR3 coding DNA: TGTGCCAGTAGTATCCGAAATGAGCAGTTCTTC.

V is TRBV5-4 and J is TRBJ1-1; perhaps TRBD1 as D (5 bases). Germline loops: CDR1 SGHNT, CDR2 YYREEE (reference sequence). The CDR3 consists of 16 residues. Between the trimmed V and J ends, which lost 5 bases and 1 base, there was a span of 18 bases. The CDR3 is CASSLDAGPRNTEAFF. CDR3 bases: TGTGCCAGCAGTCTGGACGCAGGGCCACGGAACACTGAAGCTTTCTTT.

This clonotype was picked up a small number of times. This chain joins TRBV20-1 and TRBJ2-1; 12 positions agree with TRBD2. The CDR3 loop spans 16 amino acids. Per germline, CDR1 DFQATT and CDR2 SNEGSKA (reference sequence). The J segment lost 4 bases and the V segment lost 2 bases, leaving 6 bases of the junction unmatched. The CDR3 DNA reads as TGCAGTGCTAGACCAAGGACTAGCGGGACTTACAATGAGCAGTTCTTC. Translating gives CSARPRTSGTYNEQFF.

This clonotype came up once. V gene TRBV6-1 combines with J gene TRBJ2-3; 7 bases are shared with TRBD2. Germline loops: CDR1 MNHNS, CDR2 SASEGT. CDR3 length: 16 residues. V dropped 6 bases and J dropped 2; count of bases not matched to a gene: 11. For the CDR3, the DNA is TGTGCCAGCAGCCACCGACTAGCAGCAATCACAGATACGCAGTATTTT. This sequence encodes CASSHRLAAITDTQYF.

This chain links TRBV15 with TRBJ1-5; unclear D gene. In germline, CDR1 is LNHNV, CDR2 YYDKDF (reference sequence). The ends were cut back, 0 bases at V and 9 bases at J, with 9 bases in the middle. The CDR3 runs 13 residues. The CDR3 DNA reads as TGTGCCACCAGCAGAGATGTCGCTTGGCCCCAGCATTTT. Translated: CATSRDVAWPQHF.

This clonotype has at least ten counts. The chain employs TRBV7-2 and TRBJ1-2; D is uncertain. V was shortened by 5 bases and J by 4 bases, with 14 bases between the two germline ends. This CDR3 has 14 residues. Germline CDR1 is SGHTA and CDR2 is FQGNSA. The CDR3 protein is CASSPPGGRYGYTF. The DNA for the CDR3 is TGTGCCAGCAGCCCCCCCGGAGGGCGCTATGGCTACACCTTC. The whole variable domain, remainder taken from reference TRBV7-2 and TRBJ1-2, is GAGVSQSPSNKVTEKGKDVELRCDPISGHTALYWYRQSLGQGLEFLIYFQGNSAPDKSGLPSDRFSAERTGGSVSTLTIQRTQQEDSAVYLCASSPPGGRYGYTFGSGTRLTVV.

Only a few counts were recorded for this clonotype. The junction departs from the called germline gene at one end, perhaps through a read error. The chain carries TRBV20-1 and TRBJ2-5, with 8 positions matching TRBD1. Germline CDR1 DFQATT, CDR2 SNEGSKA (reference sequence). The CDR3 sequence is 13 residues long. The DNA of the CDR3 is TGCAGTGCTCGGACAGGGAGAGAAGATACCCAGTACTTC. Its translation: CSARTGREDTQYF.

This clonotype was counted between two and nine times. The J gene is TRBJ1-1, the V gene TRBV30, with 8 bases lining up with TRBD1. Trimming at V came to 0 bases and at J to 5 bases, leaving 11 bases not matched to a gene. The CDR3 totals 16 residues. Germline V gene lookup returns CDR1 GTSNPN and CDR2 SVGIG (reference sequence). The CDR3 reads CAWSVSVQGATTEAFF. For the CDR3, the DNA is TGTGCCTGGAGTGTATCGGTCCAGGGGGCGACGACTGAAGCTTTCTTT.

This chain joins TRBV5-1 and TRBJ2-2, with TRBD1 matching 7 bases. V gave up 5 bases and J gave up 6 bases; unmatched junction bases: 10. The CDR3 is 15 residues long. Looked up from germline, CDR1 is SGHRS and CDR2 is YFSETQ. CDR3 sequence reads: CASRFDRVDSGELFF. In DNA form, the CDR3 reads TGCGCCAGCAGATTCGACAGGGTCGATTCCGGGGAGCTGTTTTTT.

V usage is TRBV5-1 and J usage is TRBJ2-3; no firm D call. The CDR3 has 14 amino acids. Between the trimmed V and J ends, which lost 4 bases and 0 bases, there was a span of 9 bases. In germline, CDR1 is SGHRS, CDR2 YFSETQ. The CDR3 nucleotides are TGCGCCAGCAGCCGAGTCGCTAGCACAGATACGCAGTATTTT. This translates into CASSRVASTDTQYF.

V is TRBV15 and J is TRBJ2-1, with 9 bases fitting TRBD2. Germline values: CDR1 LNHNV, CDR2 YYDKDF (reference sequence). V shed 1 base and J 6 bases; nucleotides not matched to a gene: 4. The CDR3 sequence is 15 residues long. The CDR3 DNA reads TGTGCCACCAGCAGAGTCTCTAGCGGGATCAATGAGCAGTTCTTC. Amino acid sequence: CATSRVSSGINEQFF.

V is TRBV18 and J is TRBJ2-7; TRBD2 matches 9 bases. J lost 7 bases, V lost 3 bases, and 7 bases had no gene match. Germline CDR1 reads KGHSH; CDR2 reads LQKENI. CDR3 length: 14 amino acids. CDR3 loop: CASSPLGLAGEQYF. DNA of the CDR3: TGTGCCAGCTCACCCTTGGGCCTAGCGGGAGAGCAGTACTTC.

This clonotype was found a few times. The chain carries TRBV30 and TRBJ2-1; unclear D gene. Between the trimmed V and J ends, which lost 2 bases and 0 bases, there was a span of 8 bases. The CDR3 is made up of 14 amino acids. Per the germline V gene, CDR1 is GTSNPN and CDR2 is SVGIG (reference sequence). The CDR3 nucleotides read TGTGCCTGGAGTCTACCCATCTCCTACAATGAGCAGTTCTTC. It is translated as CAWSLPISYNEQFF.

Many counts were recorded for this clonotype. The chain employs TRBV12-3 or TRBV12-4 and TRBJ2-3; 8 bases line up with TRBD1. The V and J ends lost 4 bases and 4 bases, in that order; junction bases with no gene match: 1. This CDR3 region has 13 residues. The CDR3 DNA follows: TGTGCCAGCAGTTCAGGGGGCCCAGATACGCAGTATTTT. It specifies CASSSGGPDTQYF.

The chain carries TRBV14 and TRBJ1-1; D is uncertain. This CDR3 contains 14 residues. Per germline, CDR1 SGHDN and CDR2 FVKESK. Between the trimmed V and J ends, which lost 5 bases and 1 base, there was a span of 11 bases. This CDR3 reads CASSSFGGNTEAFF. In DNA form, the CDR3 reads TGTGCCAGCAGCTCGTTCGGAGGGAACACTGAAGCTTTCTTT.